This entry features one T cell receptor beta chain sequence. Its antigen is still unknown. After isolation, RNA underwent reverse transcription to generate cDNA as the sequencing template. This table comes from immunoSEQ multiplex PCR, and its TCRdb copy is limited to in-frame clones, with some not included. Here the sample spans roughly 46,000 clones, approximately 65% being singletons. The data belong to a study of CD8+ T cells in alopecia areata. General study results and limits: Clonality was higher in lesional than normal scalp, especially in alopecia totalis/universalis. As there was one nonresponder, how baseline CD8+ expansion relates to response remains uncertain.

Regarding treatment: oral pan-JAK inhibitor, 5-10 mg twice daily. The receptor's source is a human donor with alopecia areata. This specimen was CD8+ T cells sorted from blood, taken at week 4, from a patient treated with tofacitinib.

Here the CDR3 DNA reads TGCAGCGGTAAGACAGGGAACACTGAAGCTTTCTTT. Translated: CSGKTGNTEAFF. This rearrangement joins TRBV29-1 to TRBJ1-1, with D perhaps TRBD1 (6 bases). The V gene's germline CDR1 is SQVTM and CDR2 ANQGSEA. Trimming took 7 bases from V and 1 from J, leaving 10 bases between them. CDR3 size: 12 residues.